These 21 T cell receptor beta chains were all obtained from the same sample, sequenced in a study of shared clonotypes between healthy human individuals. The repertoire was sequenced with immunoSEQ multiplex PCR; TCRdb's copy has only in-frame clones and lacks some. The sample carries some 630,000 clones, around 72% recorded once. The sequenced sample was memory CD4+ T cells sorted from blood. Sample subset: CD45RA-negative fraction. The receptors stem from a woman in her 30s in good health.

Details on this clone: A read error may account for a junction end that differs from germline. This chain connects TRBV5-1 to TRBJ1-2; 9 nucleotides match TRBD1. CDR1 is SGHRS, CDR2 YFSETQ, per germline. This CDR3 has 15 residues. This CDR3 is CASSLLTTGGAGYTF. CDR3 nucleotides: TGTGCCAGCAGCTTGTTAACCACAGGGGGCGCTGGCTACACCTTC. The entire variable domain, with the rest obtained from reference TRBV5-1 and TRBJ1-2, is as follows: KAGVTQTPRYLIKTRGQQVTLSCSPISGHRSVSWYQQTPGQGLQFLFEYFSETQRNKGNFPGRFSGRQFSNSRSEMNVSTLELGDSALYLCASSLLTTGGAGYTFGSGTRLTVV.

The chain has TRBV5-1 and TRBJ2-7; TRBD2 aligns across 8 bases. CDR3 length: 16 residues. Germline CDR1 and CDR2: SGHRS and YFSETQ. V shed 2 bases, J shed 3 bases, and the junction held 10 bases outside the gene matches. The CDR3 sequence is CASSFSSGKGVYEQYF. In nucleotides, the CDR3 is TGCGCCAGCAGCTTTAGTAGCGGGAAGGGAGTCTACGAGCAGTACTTC.

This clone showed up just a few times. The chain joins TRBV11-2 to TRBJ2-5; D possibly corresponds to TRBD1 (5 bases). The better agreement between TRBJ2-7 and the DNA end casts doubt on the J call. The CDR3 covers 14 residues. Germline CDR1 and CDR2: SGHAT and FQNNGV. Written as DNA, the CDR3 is TGTGCCAGCAGCTTAGTTCCAGGGCCCTACGAGCAGTACTTC. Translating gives CASSLVPGPYEQYF.

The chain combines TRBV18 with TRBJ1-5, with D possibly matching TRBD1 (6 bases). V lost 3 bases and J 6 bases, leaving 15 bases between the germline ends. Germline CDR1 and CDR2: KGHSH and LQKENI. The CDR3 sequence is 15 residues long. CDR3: CASSPAGGEVQPQHF. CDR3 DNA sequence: TGTGCCAGCTCACCCGCGGGGGGCGAGGTTCAGCCCCAGCATTTT.

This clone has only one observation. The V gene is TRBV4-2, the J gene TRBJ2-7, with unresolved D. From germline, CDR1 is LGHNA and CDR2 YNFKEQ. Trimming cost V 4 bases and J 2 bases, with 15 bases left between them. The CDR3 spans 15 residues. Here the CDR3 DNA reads TGTGCCAGCAGCCCGGGCGCCGTAGATACCTACGAGCAGTACTTC. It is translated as CASSPGAVDTYEQYF.

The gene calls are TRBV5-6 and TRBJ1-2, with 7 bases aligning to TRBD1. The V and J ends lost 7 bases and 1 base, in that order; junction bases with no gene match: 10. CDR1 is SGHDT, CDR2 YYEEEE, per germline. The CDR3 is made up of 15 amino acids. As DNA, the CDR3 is TGTGCCAGCGCGCGCTCCGGGACAGTTAACTATGGCTACACCTTC. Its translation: CASARSGTVNYGYTF.

The CDR3 here is CASSQDPRGETQYF. In nucleotides, the CDR3 is TGCGCCAGCAGCCAAGATCCGCGCGGGGAGACCCAGTACTTC. J is TRBJ2-5 and V is TRBV4-1; weak D call: TRBD2 (5 bases). The length of the CDR3 is 14 residues. The germline V gene encodes CDR1 MGHRA and CDR2 YSYEKL. Trimming took 0 bases from V and 5 from J, leaving 10 bases between them.

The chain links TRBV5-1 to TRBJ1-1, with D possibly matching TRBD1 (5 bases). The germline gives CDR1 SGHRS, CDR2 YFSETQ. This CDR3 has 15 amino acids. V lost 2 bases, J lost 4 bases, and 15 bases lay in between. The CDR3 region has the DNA TGCGCCAGCAGCTTAAGGGGCGATGATTTCACTGAAGCTTTCTTT. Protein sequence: CASSLRGDDFTEAFF. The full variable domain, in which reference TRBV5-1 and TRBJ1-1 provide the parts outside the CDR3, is KAGVTQTPRYLIKTRGQQVTLSCSPISGHRSVSWYQQTPGQGLQFLFEYFSETQRNKGNFPGRFSGRQFSNSRSEMNVSTLELGDSALYLCASSLRGDDFTEAFFGQGTRLTVV.

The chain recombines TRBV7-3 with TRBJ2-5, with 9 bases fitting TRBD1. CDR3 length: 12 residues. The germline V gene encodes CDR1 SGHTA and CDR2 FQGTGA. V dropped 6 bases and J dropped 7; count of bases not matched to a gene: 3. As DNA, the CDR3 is TGTGCCAGCAGGGGACAGGGCGGGACCCAGTACTTC. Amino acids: CASRGQGGTQYF. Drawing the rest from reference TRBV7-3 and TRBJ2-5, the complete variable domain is GAGVSQTPSNKVTEKGKYVELRCDPISGHTALYWYRQSLGQGPEFLIYFQGTGAADDSGLPNDRFFAVRPEGSVSTLKIQRTERGDSAVYLCASRGQGGTQYFGPGTRLLVL.

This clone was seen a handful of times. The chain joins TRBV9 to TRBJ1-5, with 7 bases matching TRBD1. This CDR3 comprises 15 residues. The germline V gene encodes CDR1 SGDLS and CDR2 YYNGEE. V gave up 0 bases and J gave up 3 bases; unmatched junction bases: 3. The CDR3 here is CASSVGGQNNQPQHF. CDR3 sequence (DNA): TGTGCCAGCAGCGTAGGGGGACAGAACAATCAGCCCCAGCATTTT.

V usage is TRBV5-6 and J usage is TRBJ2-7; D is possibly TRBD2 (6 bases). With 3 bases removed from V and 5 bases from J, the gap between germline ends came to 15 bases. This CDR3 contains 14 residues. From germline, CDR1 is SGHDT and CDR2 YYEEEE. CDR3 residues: CASSSPGVQDEQYF. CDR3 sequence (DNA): TGTGCCAGCAGCTCTCCGGGAGTACAGGACGAGCAGTACTTC.

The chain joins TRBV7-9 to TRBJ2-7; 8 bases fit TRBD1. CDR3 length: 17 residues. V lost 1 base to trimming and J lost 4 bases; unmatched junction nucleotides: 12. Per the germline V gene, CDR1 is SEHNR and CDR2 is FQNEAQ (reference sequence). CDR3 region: CASSLGQGSLASYEQYF. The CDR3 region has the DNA TGTGCCAGCAGCTTAGGACAGGGGTCCCTAGCGAGTTACGAGCAGTACTTC.

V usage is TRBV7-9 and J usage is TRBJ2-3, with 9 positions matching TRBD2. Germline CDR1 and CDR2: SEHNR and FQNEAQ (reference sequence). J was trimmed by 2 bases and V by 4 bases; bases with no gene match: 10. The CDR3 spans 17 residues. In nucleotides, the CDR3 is TGTGCCAGCAGCTCATTAGCGGGAGTAAGAGTCACAGATACGCAGTATTTT. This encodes CASSSLAGVRVTDTQYF.

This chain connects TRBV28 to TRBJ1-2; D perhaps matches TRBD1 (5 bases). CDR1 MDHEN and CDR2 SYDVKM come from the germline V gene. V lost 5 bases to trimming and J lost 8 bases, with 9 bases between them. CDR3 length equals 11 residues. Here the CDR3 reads CASSRQKGYTF. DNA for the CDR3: TGTGCCAGCAGTAGACAGAAAGGCTACACCTTC.

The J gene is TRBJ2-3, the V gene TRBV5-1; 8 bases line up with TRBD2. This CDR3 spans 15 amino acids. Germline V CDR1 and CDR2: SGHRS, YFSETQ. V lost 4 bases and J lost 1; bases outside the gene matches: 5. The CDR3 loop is CASSEGGRRTDTQYF. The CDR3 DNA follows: TGCGCCAGCAGCGAAGGCGGGAGGCGCACAGATACGCAGTATTTT.

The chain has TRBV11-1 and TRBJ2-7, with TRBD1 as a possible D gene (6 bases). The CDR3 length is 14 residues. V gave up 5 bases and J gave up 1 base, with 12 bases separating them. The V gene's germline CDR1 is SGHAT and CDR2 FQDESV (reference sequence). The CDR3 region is CASSHQGSSYEQYF. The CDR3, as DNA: TGTGCCAGCAGCCACCAGGGGTCTTCCTACGAGCAGTACTTC. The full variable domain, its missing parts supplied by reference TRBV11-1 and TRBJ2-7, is EAEVAQSPRYKITEKSQAVAFWCDPISGHATLYWYRQILGQGPELLVQFQDESVVDDSQLPKDRFSAERLKGVDSTLKIQPAELGDSAMYLCASSHQGSSYEQYFGPGTRLTVT.

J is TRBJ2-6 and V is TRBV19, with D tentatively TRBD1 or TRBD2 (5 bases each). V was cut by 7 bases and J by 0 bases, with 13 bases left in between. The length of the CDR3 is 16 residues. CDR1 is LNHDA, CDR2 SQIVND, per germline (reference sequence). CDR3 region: CASKEWDASGANVLTF. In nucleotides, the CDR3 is TGTGCCAGTAAGGAGTGGGACGCCTCTGGGGCCAACGTCCTGACTTTC.

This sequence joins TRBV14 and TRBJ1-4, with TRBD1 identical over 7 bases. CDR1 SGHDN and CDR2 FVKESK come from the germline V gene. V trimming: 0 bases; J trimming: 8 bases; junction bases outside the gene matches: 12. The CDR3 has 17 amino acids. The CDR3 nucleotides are TGTGCCAGCAGCCAAGAACTCCTGACAGGGAAATACGAAAAACTGTTTTTT. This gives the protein CASSQELLTGKYEKLFF.

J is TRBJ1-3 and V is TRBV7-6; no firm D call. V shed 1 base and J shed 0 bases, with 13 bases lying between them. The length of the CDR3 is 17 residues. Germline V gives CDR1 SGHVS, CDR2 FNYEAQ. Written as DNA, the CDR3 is TGTGCCAGCAGCTTAGGGACCGTCCTAAGCTCTGGAAACACCATATATTTT. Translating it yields CASSLGTVLSSGNTIYF.

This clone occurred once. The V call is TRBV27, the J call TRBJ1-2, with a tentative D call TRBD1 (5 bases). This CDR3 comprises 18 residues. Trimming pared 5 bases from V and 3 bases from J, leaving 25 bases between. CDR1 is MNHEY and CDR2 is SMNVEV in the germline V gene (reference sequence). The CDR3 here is CASSPSEGRHSPHYGYTF. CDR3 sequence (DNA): TGTGCCAGCAGTCCCTCCGAGGGGAGGCACTCTCCGCACTATGGCTACACCTTC.

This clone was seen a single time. The CDR3 nucleotides are TGTGCCAGCAGCTGGGGACCAGCGAGGGGGCGGACCGGGGAGCTGTTTTTT. Translation: CASSWGPARGRTGELFF. V and J are TRBV11-2 and TRBJ2-2, with 7 bases that match TRBD1. The CDR3 consists of 17 residues. Trimming removed 4 bases from V and 5 bases from J; junction bases left unmatched: 13. From germline, CDR1 is SGHAT and CDR2 FQNNGV.